This section outlines one T cell receptor (beta chain) sequence together with its context. The target antigen is unknown. TCRdb itself ran the 5' RACE reads through MiXCR, one entry per CDR3 protein. The sample consists of 420,000 or so distinct CDR3 sequences, roughly 20% of them appearing once. This sample was taken from a study of identical twins. Study outcomes and limitations: These conclusions were based on statistical analysis (cross-sectional, not following the same donors). Model-predicted out-of-frame TCR alpha sharing fell below observed values in monozygotic twins.

The germline V gene encodes CDR1 LGHNA and CDR2 YSLEER. This CDR3 is 16 amino acids long. V shed 1 base and J shed 5 bases, with 17 bases lying between them. Among all donors, each was a healthy Caucasian. This clonotype originated in a man in his forties or fifties in good health. The chain joins TRBV4-3 to TRBJ2-5; no definite D call. Sample: naive T cells sorted from blood. CDR3 in amino acids: CASSQGWGPSVETQYF. Written as DNA, the CDR3 is TGCGCCAGCAGCCAAGGTTGGGGTCCCTCGGTTGAGACCCAGTACTTC.